The 11 T cell receptor beta chains given below trace back to one sample, sequenced in a study of T cells in tumors after PD-1 blockade. The method was immunoSEQ multiplex PCR; TCRdb's version includes in-frame clones alone and lacks a portion of them. The data hold about 20,000 clones, with approximately 81% observed a single time. The material sequenced was PBMCs, taken after anti-PD-1 therapy. The receptor set was obtained from a human donor with advanced basal cell or squamous cell carcinoma (not recorded which).

The V call is TRBV6-5, the J call TRBJ1-3; TRBD1 might be the D (5 bases). The CDR3 contains 15 residues. Germline V gene lookup returns CDR1 MNHEY and CDR2 SVGAGI. With 2 bases removed from V and 0 bases from J, the gap between germline ends came to 8 bases. CDR3 DNA sequence: TGTGCCAGCAGTTACGGGGGTTCCTCTGGAAACACCATATATTTT. Translated, it gives CASSYGGSSGNTIYF.

This clone is labeled medium-sized. V is TRBV5-6 and J is TRBJ1-4; D possibly corresponds to TRBD1 (6 bases). Germline V gene sequence: CDR1 SGHDT, CDR2 YYEEEE. The CDR3 extends over 15 amino acids. Trimming removed 5 bases at V and 7 bases at J, with 18 bases between. This chain's CDR3 is CASRPAGAVGEKLFF. CDR3 DNA: TGTGCCAGCAGGCCTGCAGGGGCGGTGGGTGAAAAACTGTTTTTT.

The chain uses TRBV27 and TRBJ1-1, with D tentatively TRBD1 (6 bases). The CDR3 has 15 amino acids. Deletions cut 2 bases from V and 5 bases from J, with 15 bases between. In germline, CDR1 is MNHEY, CDR2 SMNVEV (reference sequence). DNA of the CDR3: TGTGCCAGCAGTTTAGTGGGGGGGGCTCGGACTGAAGCTTTCTTT. Translation: CASSLVGGARTEAFF.

The rearrangement joins TRBV7-9 to TRBJ2-7, with D perhaps matching TRBD1 or TRBD2 (5 bases each). The V end was cut by 5 bases, the J end by 0 bases, with 8 bases between. The CDR3 has 13 amino acids. Germline V gene sequence: CDR1 SEHNR, CDR2 FQNEAQ (reference sequence). Here the CDR3 DNA reads TGTGCCAGCAGCCCAGGGACCTCCTACGAGCAGTACTTC. This encodes CASSPGTSYEQYF.

The rearrangement uses TRBV5-1 and TRBJ2-1; 9 bases align to TRBD2. The CDR3 has 14 amino acids. CDR1 is SGHRS, CDR2 YFSETQ, per germline. Trimming at V came to 4 bases and at J to 8 bases, leaving 7 bases not matched to a gene. The CDR3 is CASSGSSGNHEQFF. CDR3 DNA sequence: TGCGCCAGCAGCGGTTCTAGCGGGAACCATGAGCAGTTCTTC.

The rearrangement uses TRBV19 and TRBJ1-1; tentatively, D is TRBD1 (5 bases). V was shortened by 4 bases and J by 3 bases, with 9 bases between the two germline ends. CDR1 LNHDA and CDR2 SQIVND come from the germline V gene (reference sequence). This CDR3 spans 13 amino acids. The CDR3: CASSTEGDTEAFF. CDR3 in DNA: TGTGCCAGTAGTACGGAAGGGGACACTGAAGCTTTCTTT. Filled out from reference TRBV19 and TRBJ1-1, the complete variable domain reads DGGITQSPKYLFRKEGQNVTLSCEQNLNHDAMYWYRQDPGQGLRLIYYSQIVNDFQKGDIAEGYSVSREKKESFPLTVTSAQKNPTAFYLCASSTEGDTEAFFGQGTRLTVV.

This chain uses TRBV9 with TRBJ1-4; 9 bases are shared with TRBD1. This CDR3 has 18 residues. Germline CDR1 is SGDLS and CDR2 is YYNGEE. V was pared by 0 bases and J by 4 bases, with 10 bases of the junction left unmatched. In nucleotides, the CDR3 is TGTGCCAGCAGCGTAGCCCTTGGACAGGGGCCTTATAATGAAAAACTGTTTTTT. This sequence encodes CASSVALGQGPYNEKLFF.

The chain couples TRBV28 to TRBJ2-7, with TRBD1 matching 7 bases. J lost 3 bases, V lost 1 base, and 3 bases had no gene match. The V gene's germline CDR1 is MDHEN and CDR2 SYDVKM. The CDR3 has 14 residues. Written as DNA, the CDR3 is TGTGCCAGCAGTTTATCTGGGACAGACTACGAGCAGTACTTC. Translated, it gives CASSLSGTDYEQYF.

The chain's CDR3 is CASSSQGFRQYF. The CDR3 DNA reads TGTGCCAGCAGTTCTCAGGGGTTTAGGCAGTACTTC. The J gene is TRBJ2-7, the V gene TRBV12-3 or TRBV12-4, with D possibly being TRBD1 (6 bases). The germline V and J ends were trimmed by 4 bases and 9 bases, with 13 bases remaining between them. The CDR3 length is 12 residues.

J is TRBJ1-2 and V is TRBV7-9; D remains unclear. CDR3 size: 12 residues. Trimming shortened V by 10 bases and J by 4 bases, and 13 bases separated the two germline ends. Germline assignment: CDR1 SEHNR and CDR2 FQNEAQ (reference sequence). CDR3 coding DNA: TGTGCCATTCAGGATGGGCCCTATGGCTACACCTTC. Protein: CAIQDGPYGYTF. The whole variable domain, remainder taken from reference TRBV7-9 and TRBJ1-2, is DTGVSQNPRHKITKRGQNVTFRCDPISEHNRLYWYRQTLGQGPEFLTYFQNEAQLEKSRLLSDRFSAERPKGSFSTLEIQRTEQGDSAMYLCAIQDGPYGYTFGSGTRLTVV.

This rearrangement joins TRBV4-2 to TRBJ2-7, with 9 bases lining up with TRBD2. Unmatched junction bases numbered 10, after V lost 0 bases and J lost 7 bases. CDR3 length: 16 amino acids. Germline values: CDR1 LGHNA, CDR2 YNFKEQ. In DNA, the CDR3 is TGTGCCAGCAGCCAAGAACCGGGACTAGCACTGAGGGAGCAGTACTTC. Protein sequence: CASSQEPGLALREQYF.